The T cell receptor beta chain described here comes from a study of CD8 T cells in Susac syndrome (dated by TCRdb to between 2018 and 2020). With respect to the entire study: The study used repertoire sequencing to test whether antigen drove CD8+ T cell activation and differentiation in Susac syndrome. Clonality of the CD8+ T cell repertoire was compared between over ten healthy donors, roughly 14 Susac syndrome patients and some 15 multiple sclerosis patients.

As for this clonotype: What this receptor recognizes is not known. No base-level quality is on record; no much larger clone is a single base apart.

General findings and caveats noted by the study authors: The TCR sequencing and HLA analysis was acknowledged to have included a relatively small number of individuals.

Peripheral blood CD8+ and CD4+ T cells from healthy donors, Susac syndrome patients and multiple sclerosis patients were profiled using high-throughput TCR beta sequencing. Healthy donors were included as age- and sex-matched controls. Bulk CD8+ and CD4+ T cells were purified magnetically by negative isolation, whereas CD8+ TEMRA cells were enriched by FACS. Blood was drawn into EDTA tubes, processed within 24 hours, and PBMCs were isolated by density gradient centrifugation. PBMCs intended for TCR sequencing were cryopreserved in liquid nitrogen and were subsequently thawed in a 37 degrees C water bath. Purity of sorted or isolated CD4+, CD8+ and CD8+ TEMRA cells was at least 90%. RNA was extracted using the RNeasy kit, and about 0.45 to 1 ug of the RNA was reverse transcribed with random hexamers. The immunoSEQ multiplex PCR assay, which covers 54 Vbeta and 13 Jbeta segments, was used to amplify TCR beta CDR3 regions. To correct PCR amplification bias, a synthetic template baseline was used for both primer optimization and computational correction. The paper's processing steps were these. Reads were annotated to V, D and J genes per IMGT and analyzed with immunoSEQ Analyzer, keeping only productive sequences. Clonality was computed as one minus Shannon entropy normalized by log2 of the number of productive unique sequences. Public and private clones were assessed among the 100 most prevalent clones of each patient and control. A clone was defined as Susac-specific if it was absent from the healthy and MS cohorts, from 1052 published viral clones and from other ImmuneACCESS disease sequences. TCRdb itself trimmed the public reads at Q25 with fastp, ran MiXCR and retained productive beta chains. Rows are combined by CDR3 protein, so each entry shows the most common genes and DNA. TCRdb assigned the V and J calls; the authors' analysis was not used. In this sample the table shows some 57,000 distinct CDR3 sequences, 90% to 95% of which occur a single time. Roughly 0.2% of the sample belongs to the ten largest clones.

From a lookup of the germline V gene, CDR1 and CDR2 are SGHAT and FQNNGV. Between the V and J ends, shortened by 5 bases and 3 bases respectively, the junction contains 14 bases. CDR3 length: 14 amino acids, cysteine to phenylalanine. Kept here is only the CDR3 DNA, which spans 42 bases and is read in frame from base 1. The sequence came from a human donor in good health. The receptor chain draws on TRBV11-2 and TRBJ2-7; no D gene is confidently identified. The sample consisted of CD8+ T cells from PBMCs. The sequenced DNA: TGTGCCAGCAGCCGACCAGGCCCCCGCTACGAGCAGTACTTC. It specifies CASSRPGPRYEQYF.